This entry is about one T cell receptor beta chain. This CDR3 comprises 12 residues. Trimming cost V 7 bases and J 4 bases; bases outside gene matches: 1. CDR1 is SGHNT, CDR2 YYREEE, per germline (reference sequence). The data are from a study of OX40 agonist ivuxolimab in advanced cancers. In the study overall: Patients with hepatocellular carcinoma, melanoma, renal cell or head and neck cancer made up the dose-escalation patients.

Method: immunoSEQ multiplex PCR; TCRdb's copy keeps in-frame clones and lacks some. The sample lists 9,000 to 13,000 clones; 65% to 80% were seen once. The input for sequencing was CD4+ or CD8+ T cells sorted from blood, taken in a trial of the OX40 agonist ivuxolimab. The V call is TRBV5-4, the J call TRBJ2-7; 11 bases are shared with TRBD1. The source is an adult with an advanced solid tumor such as melanoma, head and neck, liver or kidney cancer. The CDR3 nucleotides are TGTGCCAGCGGGACAGGGGGGTACGAGCAGTACTTC. This codes for CASGTGGYEQYF.